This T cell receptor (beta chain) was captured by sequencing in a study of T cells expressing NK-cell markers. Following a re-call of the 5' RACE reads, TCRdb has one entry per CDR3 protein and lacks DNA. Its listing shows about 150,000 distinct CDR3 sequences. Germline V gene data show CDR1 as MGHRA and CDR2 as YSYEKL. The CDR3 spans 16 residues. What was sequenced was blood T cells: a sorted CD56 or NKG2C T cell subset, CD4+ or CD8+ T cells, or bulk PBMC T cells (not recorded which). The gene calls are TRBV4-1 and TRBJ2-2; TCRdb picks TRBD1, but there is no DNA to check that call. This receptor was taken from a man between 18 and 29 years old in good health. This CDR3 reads CASSQAQGFRSGELFF.